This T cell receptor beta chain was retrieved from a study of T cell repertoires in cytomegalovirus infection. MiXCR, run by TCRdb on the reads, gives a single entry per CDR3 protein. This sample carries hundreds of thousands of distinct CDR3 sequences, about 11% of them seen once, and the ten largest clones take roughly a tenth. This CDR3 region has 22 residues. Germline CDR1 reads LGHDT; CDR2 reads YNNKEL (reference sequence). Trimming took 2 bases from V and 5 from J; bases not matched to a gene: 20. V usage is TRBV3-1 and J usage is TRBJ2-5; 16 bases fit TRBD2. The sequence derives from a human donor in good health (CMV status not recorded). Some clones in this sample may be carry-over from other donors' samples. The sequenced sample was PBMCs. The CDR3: CASSQNPFSRPGLAGGPETQYF. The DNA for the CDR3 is TGTGCCAGCAGCCAAAACCCTTTTTCTCGACCGGGACTAGCGGGAGGGCCCGAGACCCAGTACTTC.